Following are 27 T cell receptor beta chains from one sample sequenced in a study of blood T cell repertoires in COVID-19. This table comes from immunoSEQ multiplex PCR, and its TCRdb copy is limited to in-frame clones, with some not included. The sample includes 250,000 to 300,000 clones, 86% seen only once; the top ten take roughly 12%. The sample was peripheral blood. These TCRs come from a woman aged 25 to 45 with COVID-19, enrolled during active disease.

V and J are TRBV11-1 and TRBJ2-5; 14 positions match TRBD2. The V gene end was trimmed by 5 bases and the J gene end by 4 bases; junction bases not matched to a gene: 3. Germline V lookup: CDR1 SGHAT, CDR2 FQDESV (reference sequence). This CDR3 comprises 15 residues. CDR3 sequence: CASSPGLAGGETQYF. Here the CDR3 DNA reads TGTGCCAGCAGCCCCGGACTAGCGGGGGGAGAGACCCAGTACTTC.

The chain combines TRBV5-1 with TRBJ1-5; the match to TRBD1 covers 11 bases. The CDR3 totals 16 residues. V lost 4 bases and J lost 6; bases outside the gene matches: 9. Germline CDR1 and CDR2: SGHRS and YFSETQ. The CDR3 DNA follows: TGCGCCAGCAGCCCGAACGGACAGGGGGCGGGTCAGCCCCAGCATTTT. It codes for CASSPNGQGAGQPQHF.

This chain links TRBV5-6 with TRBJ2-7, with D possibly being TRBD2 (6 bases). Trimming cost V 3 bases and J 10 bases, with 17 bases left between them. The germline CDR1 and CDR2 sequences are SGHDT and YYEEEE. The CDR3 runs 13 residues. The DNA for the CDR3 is TGTGCCAGCAGCTATAGCCAGTCCGGGGGACAGTACTTC. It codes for CASSYSQSGGQYF.

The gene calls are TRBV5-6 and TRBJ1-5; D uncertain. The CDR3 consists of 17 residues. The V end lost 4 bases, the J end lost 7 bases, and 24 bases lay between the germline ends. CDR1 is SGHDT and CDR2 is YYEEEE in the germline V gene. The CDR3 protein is CASSRTSSGAAWQPQHF. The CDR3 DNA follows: TGTGCCAGCAGCCGAACCAGTTCGGGAGCTGCTTGGCAGCCCCAGCATTTT.

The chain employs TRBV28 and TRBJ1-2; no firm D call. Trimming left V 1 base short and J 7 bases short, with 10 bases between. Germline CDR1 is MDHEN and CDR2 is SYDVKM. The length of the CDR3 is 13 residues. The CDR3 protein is CASSLFGKSGYTF. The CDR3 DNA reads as TGTGCCAGCAGTTTATTCGGGAAGAGTGGCTACACCTTC.

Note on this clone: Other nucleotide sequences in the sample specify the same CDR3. Here the CDR3 reads CASSLRTGGYNEQFF. CDR3 DNA: TGTGCCAGCAGCTTGCGGACGGGGGGCTACAATGAGCAGTTCTTC. The chain uses TRBV5-4 and TRBJ2-1; TRBD2 agrees at 7 bases. Germline V CDR1 and CDR2: SGHNT, YYREEE (reference sequence). V gave up 1 base and J gave up 3 bases; unmatched junction bases: 4. The CDR3 is made up of 15 amino acids. Full variable domain (remainder filled in from reference TRBV5-4 and TRBJ2-1): ETGVTQSPTHLIKTRGQQVTLRCSSQSGHNTVSWYQQALGQGPQFIFQYYREEENGRGNFPPRFSGLQFPNYSSELNVNALELDDSALYLCASSLRTGGYNEQFFGPGTRLTVL.

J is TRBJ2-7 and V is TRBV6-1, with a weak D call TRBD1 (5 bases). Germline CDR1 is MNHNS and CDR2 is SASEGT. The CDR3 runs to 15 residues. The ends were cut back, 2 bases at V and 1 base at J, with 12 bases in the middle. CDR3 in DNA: TGTGCCAGCAGTGAAATAGGACAACCGTCCTACGAGCAGTACTTC. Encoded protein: CASSEIGQPSYEQYF.

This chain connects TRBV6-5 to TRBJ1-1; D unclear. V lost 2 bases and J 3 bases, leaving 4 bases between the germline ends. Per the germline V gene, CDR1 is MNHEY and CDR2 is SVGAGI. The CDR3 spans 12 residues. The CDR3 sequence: CASSYADTEAFF. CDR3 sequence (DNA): TGTGCCAGCAGTTACGCGGACACTGAAGCTTTCTTT.

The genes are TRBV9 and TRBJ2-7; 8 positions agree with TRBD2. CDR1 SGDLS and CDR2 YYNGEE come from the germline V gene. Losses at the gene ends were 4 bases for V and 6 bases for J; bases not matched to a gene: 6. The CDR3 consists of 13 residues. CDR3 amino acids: CASSPNRGGEQYF. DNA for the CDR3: TGTGCCAGCAGCCCAAATCGGGGGGGCGAGCAGTACTTC.

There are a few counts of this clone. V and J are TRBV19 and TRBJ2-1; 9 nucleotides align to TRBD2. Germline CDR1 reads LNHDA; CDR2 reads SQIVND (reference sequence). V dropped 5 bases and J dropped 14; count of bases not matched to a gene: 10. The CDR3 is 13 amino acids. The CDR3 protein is CASSASSGTSKFF. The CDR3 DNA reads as TGTGCCAGTAGTGCAAGTTCCGGGACTAGCAAGTTCTTC.

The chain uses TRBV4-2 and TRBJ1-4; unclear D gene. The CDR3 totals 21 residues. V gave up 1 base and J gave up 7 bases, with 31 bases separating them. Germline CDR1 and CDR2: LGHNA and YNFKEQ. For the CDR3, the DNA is TGTGCCAGCAGCCAAGTGGTGGGCAGGCACTCGACCCCAGAGCTCGGTGAAAAACTGTTTTTT. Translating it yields CASSQVVGRHSTPELGEKLFF.

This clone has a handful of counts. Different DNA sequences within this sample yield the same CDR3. This CDR3 reads CASSPSRGRTGELFF. DNA of the CDR3: TGTGCCAGCTCACCATCAAGGGGGCGTACCGGGGAGCTGTTTTTT. This chain connects TRBV18 to TRBJ2-2, with 7 bases that match TRBD1. Germline V gene sequence: CDR1 KGHSH, CDR2 LQKENI. This CDR3 has 15 amino acids. V lost 2 bases to trimming and J lost 5 bases; unmatched junction nucleotides: 5.

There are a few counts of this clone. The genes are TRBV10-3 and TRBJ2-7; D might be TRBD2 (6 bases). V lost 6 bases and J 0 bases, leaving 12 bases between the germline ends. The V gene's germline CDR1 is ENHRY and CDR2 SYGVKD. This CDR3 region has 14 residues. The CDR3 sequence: CAISLTGSSYEQYF. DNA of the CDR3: TGTGCCATCAGCTTGACCGGGAGCTCCTACGAGCAGTACTTC.

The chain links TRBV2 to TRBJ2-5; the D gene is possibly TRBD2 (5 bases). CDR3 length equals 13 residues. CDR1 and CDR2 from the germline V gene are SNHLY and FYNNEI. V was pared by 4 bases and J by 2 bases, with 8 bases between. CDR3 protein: CASSVDSQETQYF. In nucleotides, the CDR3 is TGTGCCAGCAGTGTGGACTCACAAGAGACCCAGTACTTC.

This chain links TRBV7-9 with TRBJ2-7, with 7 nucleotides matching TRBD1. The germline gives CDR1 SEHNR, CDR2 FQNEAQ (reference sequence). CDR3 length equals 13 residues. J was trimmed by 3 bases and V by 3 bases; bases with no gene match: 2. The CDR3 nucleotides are TGTGCCAGCAGCTTTGGACAGGTCTACGAGCAGTACTTC. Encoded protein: CASSFGQVYEQYF.

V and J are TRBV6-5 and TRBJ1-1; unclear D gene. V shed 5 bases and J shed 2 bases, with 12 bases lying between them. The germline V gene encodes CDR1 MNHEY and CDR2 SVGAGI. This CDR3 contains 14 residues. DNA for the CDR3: TGTGCCAGCAGTCCCTACAGTTACAACACTGAAGCTTTCTTT. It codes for CASSPYSYNTEAFF.

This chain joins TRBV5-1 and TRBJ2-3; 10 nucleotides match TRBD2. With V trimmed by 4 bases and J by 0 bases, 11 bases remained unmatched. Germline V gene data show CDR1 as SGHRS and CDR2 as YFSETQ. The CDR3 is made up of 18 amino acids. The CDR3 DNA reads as TGCGCCAGCAGCCCCCGTGGTAGCGGGGGGTCTAGCACAGATACGCAGTATTTT. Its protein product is CASSPRGSGGSSTDTQYF.

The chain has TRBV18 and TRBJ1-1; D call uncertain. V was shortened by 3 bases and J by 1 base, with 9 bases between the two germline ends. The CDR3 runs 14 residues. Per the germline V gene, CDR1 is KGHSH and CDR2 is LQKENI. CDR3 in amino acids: CASSPLERNTEAFF. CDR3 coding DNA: TGTGCCAGCTCACCTCTGGAGAGGAACACTGAAGCTTTCTTT.

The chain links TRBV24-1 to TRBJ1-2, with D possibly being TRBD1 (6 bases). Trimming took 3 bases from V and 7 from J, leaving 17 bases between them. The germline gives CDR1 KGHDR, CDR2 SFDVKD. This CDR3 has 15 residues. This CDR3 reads CATSDHGRGLAGYTF. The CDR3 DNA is TGTGCCACCAGTGATCACGGCAGGGGCTTAGCTGGCTACACCTTC.

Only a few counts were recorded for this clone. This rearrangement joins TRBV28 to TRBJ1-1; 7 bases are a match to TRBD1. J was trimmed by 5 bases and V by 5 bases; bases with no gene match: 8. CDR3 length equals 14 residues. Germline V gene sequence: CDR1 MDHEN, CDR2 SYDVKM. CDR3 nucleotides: TGTGCCAGCAGTCCAAGGGGGCGTCGGACTGAAGCTTTCTTT. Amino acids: CASSPRGRRTEAFF.

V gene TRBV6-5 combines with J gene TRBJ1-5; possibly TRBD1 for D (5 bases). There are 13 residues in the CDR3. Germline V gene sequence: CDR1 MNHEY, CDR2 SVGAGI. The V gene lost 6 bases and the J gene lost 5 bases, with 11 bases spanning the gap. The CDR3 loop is CASRDSSYQPQHF. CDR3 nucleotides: TGTGCCAGCAGAGACAGTAGTTATCAGCCCCAGCATTTT.

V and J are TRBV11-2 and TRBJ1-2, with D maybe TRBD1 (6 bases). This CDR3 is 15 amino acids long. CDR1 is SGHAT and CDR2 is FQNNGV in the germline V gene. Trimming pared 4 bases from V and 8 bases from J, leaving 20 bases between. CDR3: CASSSNPDSETGYTF. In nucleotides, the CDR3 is TGTGCCAGCAGCTCGAACCCGGACAGCGAAACGGGCTACACCTTC.

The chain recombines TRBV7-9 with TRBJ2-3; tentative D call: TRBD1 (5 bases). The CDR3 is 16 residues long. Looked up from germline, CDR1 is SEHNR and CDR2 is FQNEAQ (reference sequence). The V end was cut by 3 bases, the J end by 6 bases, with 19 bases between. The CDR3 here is CASSLAAGIIPDTQYF. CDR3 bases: TGTGCCAGCAGCTTGGCGGCAGGGATCATCCCGGATACGCAGTATTTT.

CDR3 in amino acids: CASRPRAYRNYGYTF. For the CDR3, the DNA is TGTGCCAGCCGCCCGAGGGCCTACCGGAACTATGGCTACACCTTC. V gene TRBV6-5 combines with J gene TRBJ1-2; D ambiguous. Germline CDR1 MNHEY, CDR2 SVGAGI. V dropped 8 bases and J dropped 2 bases, with 18 bases sitting between them. The CDR3 totals 15 residues.

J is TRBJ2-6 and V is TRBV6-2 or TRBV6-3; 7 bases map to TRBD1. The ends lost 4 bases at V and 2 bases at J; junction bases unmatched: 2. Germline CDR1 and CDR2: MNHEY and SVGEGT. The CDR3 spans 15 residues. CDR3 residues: CASSLTGAGANVLTF. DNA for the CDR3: TGTGCCAGCAGTTTAACAGGGGCTGGGGCCAACGTCCTGACTTTC.

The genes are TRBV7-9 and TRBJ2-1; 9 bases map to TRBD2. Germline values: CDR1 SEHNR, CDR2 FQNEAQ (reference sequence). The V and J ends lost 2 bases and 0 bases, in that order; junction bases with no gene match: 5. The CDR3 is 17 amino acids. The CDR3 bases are TGTGCCAGCAGCTTACCTAGCGGGGTCTCCTCCTACAATGAGCAGTTCTTC. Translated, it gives CASSLPSGVSSYNEQFF.

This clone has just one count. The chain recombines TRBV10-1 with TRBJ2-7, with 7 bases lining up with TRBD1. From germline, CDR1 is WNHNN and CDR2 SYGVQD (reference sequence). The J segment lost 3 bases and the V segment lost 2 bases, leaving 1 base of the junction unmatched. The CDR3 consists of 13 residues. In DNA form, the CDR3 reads TGCGCCAGCAGTGAGGACAGGGACTACGAGCAGTACTTC. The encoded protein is CASSEDRDYEQYF.